These T cell receptor beta chains were read from a single sample in a study of CD8+CD57+ T cells in acquired aplastic anemia. MiXCR, run by TCRdb on the reads, gives a single entry per CDR3 protein. The data contain about 150,000 distinct CDR3 sequences, 45% to 55% of them seen just once; the ten biggest clones take up roughly 30%. The sequenced material came from sorted CD4+, CD8+, or CD8+CD57+ T cells (not recorded which) from PBMCs. Receptor source: a human donor with aplastic anemia. Both conserved end residues are part of each CDR3. D genes are given only for firm matches. Clone size is stated in some rows and not others, as once, few, many or a class when expanded.

j_gene | d_gene | v_gene | len | abundance | CDR3nt | CDR3aa
TRBJ2-7 | NA | TRBV9 | 13 | few | TGTGCCAGCAGCGTAGTGGCCCTGGGGGAGCAGTACTTC | CASSVVALGEQYF
TRBJ1-5 | NA | TRBV7-9 | 14 | NA | TGTGCCAGCAGCTTGGGGGGGTACAATCAGCCCCAGCATTTT | CASSLGGYNQPQHF
TRBJ2-5 | TRBD1 | TRBV10-3 | 13 | NA | TGTGCCATCAGTGGGACAGGGCAAGAGACCCAGTACTTC | CAISGTGQETQYF
TRBJ2-1 | NA | TRBV20-1 | 12 | NA | TGCAGTGCTACCCCAGAGGGCAGAGAGCAGTTCTTC | CSATPEGREQFF
TRBJ2-3 | NA | TRBV29-1 | 17 | NA | TGCAGCGTTGTTACAGGGTTGGGGAGTTGGGATTCGGATACGCAGTATTTT | CSVVTGLGSWDSDTQYF
TRBJ2-7 | NA | TRBV6-5 | 13 | many | TGTGCCAGCAGTTACACTTTGCGGGGAGAGCAGTACTTC | CASSYTLRGEQYF
TRBJ2-7 | NA | TRBV27 | 13 | few | TGTGCCAGCAGTCCCCTAGGGGCATGGGAGCAGTACTTC | CASSPLGAWEQYF
TRBJ1-4 | NA | TRBV6-1 | 14 | NA | TGTGCCATCTTACCCTCCGGGTCTTTTGGTAAACTGTTTTTT | CAILPSGSFGKLFF
TRBJ2-1 | NA | TRBV5-4 | 14 | NA | TGTGCCAGCAGCTTGGAAAGGGACTACAATGAGCAGTTCTTC | CASSLERDYNEQFF
TRBJ2-7 | NA | TRBV27 | 14 | NA | TGTGCCAGCAGACCCTCAGCAGGAGGCTACGAGCAGTACTTC | CASRPSAGGYEQYF
TRBJ2-7 | TRBD1 | TRBV19 | 13 | NA | TGTGCCAGTAGTCCCCGGACAGGGACCGAGCAGTACTTC | CASSPRTGTEQYF
TRBJ1-2 | NA | TRBV29-1 | 12 | NA | TGCAGCGTTGGCGGGGGAGACTATGGCTACACCTTC | CSVGGGDYGYTF
TRBJ2-1 | NA | TRBV13 | 15 | NA | TGTGCCAGCAGTCCTTCCTGGTTGGTGGACAATGAGCAGTTCTTC | CASSPSWLVDNEQFF
TRBJ1-1 | NA | TRBV10-3 | 14 | NA | TGTGCCATCAGTGAGACAGGGAGTGGGACTGAAGCTTTCTTT | CAISETGSGTEAFF
TRBJ1-6 | NA | TRBV12-3/TRBV12-4 | 15 | once | TGTGCCAGCATGCACAGAAGCTCCTATAATTCACCCCTCCACTTT | CASMHRSSYNSPLHF
TRBJ2-1 | NA | TRBV7-6 | 14 | NA | TGTGCCAGCAGCTTAGCGGGACCCTACAATGAGCAGTTCTTC | CASSLAGPYNEQFF
TRBJ2-7 | TRBD1 | TRBV7-9 | 16 | many | TGTGCCAGCAGCCATTTGGGACAGTCGTACTCCTACGAGCAGTACTTC | CASSHLGQSYSYEQYF
TRBJ2-3 | NA | TRBV7-2 | 13 | NA | TGTGCCAGCAGAGGGGCTAGCGTAGATACGCAGTATTTT | CASRGASVDTQYF
TRBJ2-3 | NA | TRBV7-9 | 10 | many | TGTGCCCCTAGCACAGATACGCAGTATTTT | CAPSTDTQYF
TRBJ1-2 | TRBD1 | TRBV29-1 | 14 | NA | TGCAGCGTTGGCCGGACAGGGACTCTCTCTGGCTACACCTTC | CSVGRTGTLSGYTF
TRBJ2-1 | TRBD2 | TRBV4-1 | 17 | NA | TGCGCCAGCAGCCCCCGGGTAGCGGGAGCATCCTACAATGAGCAGTTCTTC | CASSPRVAGASYNEQFF
TRBJ1-2 | NA | TRBV7-9 | 15 | NA | TGTGCCAGCGGTAGAATAATGGGAGCGTTCTATGGCTACACCTTC | CASGRIMGAFYGYTF
TRBJ2-7 | NA | TRBV19 | 15 | many | TGTGCCAGTAGTATAGTCGCTGGACTGACCTACGAGCAGTACTTC | CASSIVAGLTYEQYF